The table lists the clone carrying this T cell receptor beta chain with a count of one. This specimen comes from a study of blood T cell repertoires in COVID-19. On the study more broadly: Sites across the United States, Italy and Spain contributed samples from acute and convalescent COVID-19.

Generated by immunoSEQ multiplex PCR, the TCRdb table keeps only in-frame clones and is missing some. Among 110,000 to 150,000 clones listed, about nine tenths were seen once. Looked up from germline, CDR1 is MDHEN and CDR2 is SYDVKM. With 6 bases clipped from V and 10 bases from J, the junction kept 12 bases outside the gene matches. This CDR3 contains 14 residues. The receptor's source is a man aged 45 to 65 with active or convalescent COVID-19. The sequenced material came from peripheral blood. The J gene is TRBJ1-2, the V gene TRBV28, with 9 nucleotides matching TRBD1. Here the CDR3 reads CASREQTGGSDYTF. CDR3 sequence (DNA): TGTGCCAGCAGAGAGCAGACAGGGGGTTCCGACTACACCTTC.